This TCR beta chain originates from a study of blood T cells in healthy people across ages. Individuals who donated were healthy Caucasians from Russia aged roughly 6 to 95. Researchers report isolating at least 7 million PBMCs per sample. A second PCR of roughly 7 to 11 cycles used a sample-barcoded 5' primer and a J-beta primer mix. In TCRdb, the 5' RACE reads were re-called with MiXCR into one record per CDR3 protein. The sample yields 700,000 to 900,000 distinct CDR3 sequences, 20% to 30% seen once. CDR3 length: 15 amino acids. Germline lookup yields CDR1 SGHTA and CDR2 FQGTGA. V shed 2 bases, J shed 0 bases, and the junction held 1 base outside the gene matches. This clonotype was seen only a few times. A further study also used this sample, focusing on T cells of mothers and their children.

The TCR was taken from a boy aged 5 to 17 in good health. The chain links TRBV7-3 to TRBJ2-3; 8 bases are shared with TRBD2. The sequenced material came from blood. CDR3 DNA: TGTGCCAGCAGCTTACAGCGGGGGAGCACAGATACGCAGTATTTT. It is translated as CASSLQRGSTDTQYF. The full variable domain, rest sourced from reference TRBV7-3 and TRBJ2-3, is GAGVSQTPSNKVTEKGKYVELRCDPISGHTALYWYRQSLGQGPEFLIYFQGTGAADDSGLPNDRFFAVRPEGSVSTLKIQRTERGDSAVYLCASSLQRGSTDTQYFGPGTRLTVL.